This T cell receptor (beta chain) was documented in a study of CD8+ T cells in alopecia areata. Study results and limitations: Normal skin contains resident alphabeta T cells, and these are also sequenced in scalp samples. Alopecia totalis/universalis scalp especially showed more expanded CD8+ clones than normal scalp.

Concerning this clone: Antigen: not known.

CDR1 and CDR2 from the germline V gene are MNHEY and SMNVEV (reference sequence). The CDR3 consists of 15 residues. V lost 4 bases to trimming and J lost 2 bases; unmatched junction nucleotides: 3. Treatment meaning: oral pan-JAK inhibitor, 5-10 mg twice daily. Reverse transcribed after extraction, RNA yielded cDNA as the sequencing template. Repertoires were generated with immunoSEQ multiplex PCR, while TCRdb's copy carries only in-frame clones and drops some. In the table there are under 200,000 clones, 50% to 70% of which are singletons. The sequenced sample was CD4+ T cells sorted from blood, obtained at week 4, from a patient treated with tofacitinib. The chain is built from TRBV27 and TRBJ2-4; TRBD1 matches at 9 bases. This TCR came from a human donor with alopecia areata. CDR3 region: CASSSHRGPKNIQYF. The CDR3 coding sequence is TGTGCCAGCAGTTCCCACAGGGGGCCCAAAAACATTCAGTACTTC.